This TCR beta chain originates from a study of Tregs in tolerant kidney transplant recipients. Study-level background: Antibodies separated recipient from donor cells. Findings and limits, study-wide: Few patients were studied, so findings need validation in larger groups.

The count of this clone is one. The antigen is not known. Measured with immunoSEQ multiplex PCR; TCRdb has only the in-frame clones, and not every one. Among about 2,800 clones listed, approximately 40% were seen once. CDR1 is MGHRA, CDR2 YSYEKL, per germline. The V and J ends lost 4 bases and 7 bases respectively, with 17 bases between them. This CDR3 spans 15 amino acids. V is TRBV4-1 and J is TRBJ2-1; TRBD2 might be the D (6 bases). This TCR derives from a human donor in good health. Sequencing was carried out using Tregs from blood cultured with allogeneic cells. In DNA, the CDR3 is TGCGCCAGCAGCCGCCCGGGACTCACTATTAATGAGCAGTTCTTC. Encoded protein: CASSRPGLTINEQFF.